This T cell receptor beta chain was retrieved from a study of cytomegalovirus exposure and HLA in healthy donors. Across the study: It was reported in a later analysis that the same platform had been used for the 120 or so validation repertoires as for the roughly 650 first-cohort repertoires. The study, taken as a whole, reports: Investigators reported under 200 TCR beta chains as tied to cytomegalovirus. Per published reports, the classifier diagnosed cytomegalovirus status with high specificity and sensitivity. The TCR clusters that emerged in the first cohort tended, a later analysis found, to co-occur in the approximately 130 validation repertoires.

Note on this clone: Its antigen is unknown.

V was pared by 2 bases and J by 0 bases, with 12 bases of the junction left unmatched. Germline values: CDR1 MGHRA, CDR2 YSYEKL. The CDR3 is 19 amino acids. Profiling relied on immunoSEQ multiplex PCR, and the TCRdb table lists in-frame clones only, not all of them. The table shows about 150,000 clones, with 85% to 90% occurring only once. The chain joins TRBV4-1 to TRBJ2-7; 11 nucleotides match TRBD2. This TCR derives from a woman under 30 in good health and CMV-seropositive. The sample taken for sequencing was PBMCs. CDR3 DNA: TGCGCCAGCAGCCAAATCTTCGCTAGCGGGAGGCCCAGCTCCTACGAGCAGTACTTC. Translation gives CASSQIFASGRPSSYEQYF.